This TCR beta chain was captured in a study of identical twins. This clonotype turned up a few times. In germline, CDR1 is DFQATT, CDR2 SNEGSKA (reference sequence). V trimming: 5 bases; J trimming: 6 bases; junction bases outside the gene matches: 10. There are 14 residues in the CDR3. TCRdb called the 5' RACE reads again in MiXCR, with one record for every CDR3 protein. In the table there are 500,000 to 550,000 distinct CDR3 sequences, approximately 20% of which are singletons. This sample also appeared in a second study, on yellow fever vaccine responses in identical twins. Per that study: Twins' vaccine T cell response reportedly gave the appearance of partial convergence and partial personalization.

The receptor comes from a woman between 18 and 30 years old in good health. The sequenced sample was CD4+ T cells sorted from blood. The chain is built from TRBV20-1 and TRBJ2-7; 10 nucleotides agree with TRBD2. In nucleotides, the CDR3 is TGCAGTGCTCCTTTGCTAGCGGGAGCTAGCGAGCAGTACTTC. Translation gives CSAPLLAGASEQYF.